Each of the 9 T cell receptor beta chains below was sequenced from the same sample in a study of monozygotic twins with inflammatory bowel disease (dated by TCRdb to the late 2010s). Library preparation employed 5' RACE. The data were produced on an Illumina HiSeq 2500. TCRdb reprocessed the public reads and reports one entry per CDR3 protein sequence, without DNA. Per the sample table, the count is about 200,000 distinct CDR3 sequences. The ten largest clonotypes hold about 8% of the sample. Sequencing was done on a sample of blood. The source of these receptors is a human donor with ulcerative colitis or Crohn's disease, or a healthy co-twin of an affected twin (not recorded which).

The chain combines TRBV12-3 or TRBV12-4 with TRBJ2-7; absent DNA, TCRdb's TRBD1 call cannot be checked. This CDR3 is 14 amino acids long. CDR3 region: CASSLSGTSYEQYF.

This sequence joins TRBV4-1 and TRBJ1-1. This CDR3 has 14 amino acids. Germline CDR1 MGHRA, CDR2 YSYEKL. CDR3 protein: CASSQDPYGSEAFF.

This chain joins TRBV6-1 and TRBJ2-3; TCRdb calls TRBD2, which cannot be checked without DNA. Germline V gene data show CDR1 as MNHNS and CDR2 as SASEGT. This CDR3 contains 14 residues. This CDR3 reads CASSSGAGTDTQYF.

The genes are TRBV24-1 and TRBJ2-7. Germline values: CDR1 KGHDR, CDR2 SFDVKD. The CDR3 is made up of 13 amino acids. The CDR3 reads CATSDGSSYEQYF.

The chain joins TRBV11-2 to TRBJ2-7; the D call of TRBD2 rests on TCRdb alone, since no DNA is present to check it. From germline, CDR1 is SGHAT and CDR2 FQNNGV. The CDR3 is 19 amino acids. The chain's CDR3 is CASSLMVGLAGGAGYEQYF.

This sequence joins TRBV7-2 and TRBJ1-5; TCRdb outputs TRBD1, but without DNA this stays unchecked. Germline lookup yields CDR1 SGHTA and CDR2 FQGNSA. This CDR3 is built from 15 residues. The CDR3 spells CASSFTGAAVQPQHF.

The CDR3 protein is CASSPLGQGLLNTEAFF. The chain combines TRBV12-3 or TRBV12-4 with TRBJ1-1; as DNA is missing, the TRBD1 call by TCRdb cannot be tested. This CDR3 has 17 residues.

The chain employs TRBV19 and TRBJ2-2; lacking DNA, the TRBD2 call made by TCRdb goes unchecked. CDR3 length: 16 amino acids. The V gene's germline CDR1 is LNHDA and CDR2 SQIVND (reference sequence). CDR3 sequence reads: CASQISGGRASGELFF.

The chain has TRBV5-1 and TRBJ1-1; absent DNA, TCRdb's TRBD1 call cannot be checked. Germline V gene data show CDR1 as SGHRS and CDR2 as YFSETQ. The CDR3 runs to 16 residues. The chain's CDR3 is CASSPGRTGRDTEAFF.